The next 6 T cell receptor beta chains were all read from a single sample in a study of shared clonotypes between healthy human individuals. Sequenced by immunoSEQ multiplex PCR; TCRdb stores in-frame clones only, minus some. Here the sample spans around 700,000 clones, roughly nine tenths being singletons. Naive CD8 populations comprised CD45RO-negative cells positively selected for CCR7, excluding terminally differentiated effector memory CD45RA+ cells. The source material was naive CD8+ T cells sorted from blood. Source of these receptors: a young man in good health.

The CDR3 DNA reads as TGTGCCAGCAGGATCGCCCCGGCCGGGGAGCTGTTTTTT. As protein: CASRIAPAGELFF. The rearrangement joins TRBV11-3 to TRBJ2-2; D uncertain. The CDR3 consists of 13 residues. From germline, CDR1 is SGHNT and CDR2 YENEEA. Trimming took off 6 bases at V and 6 bases at J, with 11 bases between the two ends.

V gene TRBV7-8 combines with J gene TRBJ1-2, with D maybe TRBD1 (5 bases). Germline lookup yields CDR1 SGHVS and CDR2 FQNEAQ. Trimming removed 5 bases from V and 5 bases from J, with 18 bases in between. The CDR3 sequence is 15 residues long. CDR3 DNA sequence: TGTGCCAGCAGCCGATTGGGGGGAGGGTCGTATGGCTACACCTTC. Translating it yields CASSRLGGGSYGYTF.

As concerns this clone: This specimen includes other DNA sequences encoding the same CDR3. The chain carries TRBV7-9 and TRBJ2-1, with D tentatively TRBD2 (6 bases). V lost 5 bases and J lost 4, with 6 bases in between. The CDR3 totals 12 residues. Germline CDR1 SEHNR, CDR2 FQNEAQ (reference sequence). CDR3 coding DNA: TGTGCCAGCAGCGGACTATACAATGAGCAGTTCTTC. It is translated as CASSGLYNEQFF.

This clone was recorded only once. The V call is TRBV15, the J call TRBJ1-3; possible D gene TRBD1, 6 bases. Trimming took off 3 bases at V and 0 bases at J, with 21 bases between the two ends. The CDR3 is made up of 19 amino acids. Germline lookup yields CDR1 LNHNV and CDR2 YYDKDF (reference sequence). CDR3 in amino acids: CATSSSLNRELYSGNTIYF. CDR3 nucleotides: TGTGCCACCAGCAGTTCTTTAAACAGGGAACTTTACTCTGGAAACACCATATATTTT.

In the case of this clone: In the same sample, other DNA sequences code for this CDR3. The chain uses TRBV28 and TRBJ2-1; possibly TRBD2 for D (5 bases). Germline V gene lookup returns CDR1 MDHEN and CDR2 SYDVKM. This CDR3 is built from 14 residues. V shed 5 bases and J shed 4 bases, with 12 bases lying between them. Here the CDR3 DNA reads TGTGCCAGCAGTCTTGGTGGGAGTTACAATGAGCAGTTCTTC. Protein sequence: CASSLGGSYNEQFF.

The chain is built from TRBV7-9 and TRBJ2-7, with D tentatively TRBD2 (5 bases). CDR3 length equals 14 residues. Germline V gives CDR1 SEHNR, CDR2 FQNEAQ (reference sequence). Deletions cut 2 bases from V and 5 bases from J, with 13 bases between. The CDR3 here is CASSLITGENEQYF. The CDR3 DNA is TGTGCCAGCAGCTTAATTACTGGGGAGAACGAGCAGTACTTC. Based on the CDR3 plus reference TRBV7-9 and TRBJ2-7, the full variable domain is DTGVSQNPRHKITKRGQNVTFRCDPISEHNRLYWYRQTLGQGPEFLTYFQNEAQLEKSRLLSDRFSAERPKGSFSTLEIQRTEQGDSAMYLCASSLITGENEQYFGPGTRLTVT.